This T cell receptor (beta chain) stems from a study of spatial heterogeneity in lung cancer. Study background: TCR transcript counts in tumor regions correlated strongly with a T cell module score from matched bulk RNA-seq.

Stated time point: sample taken at primary tumor resection. The sequenced material consisted of unsorted whole RNA from tumor, nontumor lung or frozen PBMC. This clonotype was found many times. No antigen is known for it. V shed 3 bases and J shed 2 bases, with 13 bases lying between them. Germline V CDR1 and CDR2: SNHLY, FYNNEI. This CDR3 is built from 15 residues. Each CDR3 protein is one row after TCRdb ran MiXCR on the 5' RACE reads. Of some 100,000 distinct CDR3 sequences in the sample, 4% to 4.5% were seen once. Study results and caveats: The study found that expanded intratumoral alpha and beta TCR counts tracked tumor mutation counts.

The receptor comes from a male donor with early-stage non-small cell lung cancer. Specimen: lung tumor tissue, collected at surgery. The chain couples TRBV2 to TRBJ2-5; D ambiguous. CDR3 sequence (DNA): TGTGCCAGCAGTGACGATGGTCTGCCACAAGAGACCCAGTACTTC. Translated, it gives CASSDDGLPQETQYF.